This entry describes one T cell receptor beta chain. What it binds is not known. These data belong to a study of T cells in Graves' hyperthyroidism and ophthalmopathy. The V and J ends lost 0 bases and 7 bases respectively, with 6 bases between them. The CDR3 runs to 12 residues. From germline, CDR1 is SGHTA and CDR2 FQGNSA. TCR beta CDR3 regions were amplified from RNA. HTBI primers were the set used in a first-round RT-PCR of the TCR CDR3. TCRdb re-called the multiplex PCR reads through MiXCR, storing one row per CDR3 protein. The data show roughly 250,000 distinct CDR3 sequences, over 20% seen once. Study results and caveats: Blood also carried most thyroid clonotypes expanded above 0.001. The model anticipated ophthalmopathy a median about 7.1 months pre-onset.

Clinical symptoms, serum thyroxine and TRAb, thyroid ultrasound and orbital computed tomography together formed the diagnostic basis. V usage is TRBV7-2 and J usage is TRBJ1-2; D gene ambiguous. Sequenced sample: blood. This receptor was taken from a man between 25 and 39 years old with Graves' ophthalmopathy. Here the CDR3 reads CASSLAYSGYTF. The CDR3 bases are TGTGCCAGCAGCTTAGCCTATTCTGGCTACACCTTC.